The rows below give T cell receptor beta chains drawn from one sample of a study of blood T cell repertoires in COVID-19. Sequencing used immunoSEQ multiplex PCR; TCRdb keeps in-frame clones, though not all of them. The sample holds about 56,000 clones, almost 85% seen once. The sequenced sample consisted of peripheral blood. The receptor source for this set is a man in his fifties or sixties with COVID-19, enrolled during active disease. The CDR3 runs from the conserved cysteine through the conserved F or W. Fields, in order: CDR3 length, J gene, clone size, D gene, V gene, CDR3 DNA, CDR3 protein. The D gene is left open where the match is weak. Clone size appears in some rows only: once, few, many, or a class for an expanded clone.

>17|TRBJ1-1|-|TRBD1|TRBV11-2
TGTGCCAGCAGCTTATCCCCCGGGACAGACATGAACACTGAAGCTTTCTTT
CASSLSPGTDMNTEAFF
>16|TRBJ2-3|few|TRBD2|TRBV30
TGTGCCTGGAACAGACTAGCGGGGGTGGGGGCAGATACGCAGTATTTT
CAWNRLAGVGADTQYF
>14|TRBJ2-1|-|TRBD1|TRBV2
TGTGCCAGCAGTGGGACAGGGGCCCGGAATGAGCAGTTCTTC
CASSGTGARNEQFF
>17|TRBJ2-2|-|TRBD2|TRBV19
TGTGCCAGTGGGGGACTAGCGGGATTAGGGAACACCGGGGAGCTGTTTTTT
CASGGLAGLGNTGELFF
>13|TRBJ2-5|-|TRBD1|TRBV19
TGTGCCAGTAGTGAGCAGGGGGCGCAGACCCAGTACTTC
CASSEQGAQTQYF
>16|TRBJ1-2|-|-|TRBV9
TGTGCCAGCAGTGAGACCGGGACAACGACGGACTATGGCTACACCTTC
CASSETGTTTDYGYTF
>15|TRBJ2-1|-|-|TRBV5-1
TGCGCCAGCAGCTTCCCGACTCCTTCCTACAATGAGCAGTTCTTC
CASSFPTPSYNEQFF
>13|TRBJ2-7|-|-|TRBV9
TGTGCCAGCAGTCCCTCAGGTAACTACGAGCAGTACTTC
CASSPSGNYEQYF
>13|TRBJ1-5|few|TRBD1|TRBV10-3
TGTGCCATCTGTAAGGGGGCAAATCAGCCCCAGCATTTT
CAICKGANQPQHF
>13|TRBJ2-5|-|-|TRBV7-2
TGTGCCAGCAGCTCGACTAGACAAGAGACCCAGTACTTC
CASSSTRQETQYF
>15|TRBJ2-1|-|-|TRBV12-2
TGTGCAAGTCGCTTAGTGCCAGCGGGAGGGCATGAGCAGTTCTTC
CASRLVPAGGHEQFF
>14|TRBJ2-1|-|-|TRBV7-2
TGTGCCAGCAGCTTAGGGCCAGAGGACAATGAGCAGTTCTTC
CASSLGPEDNEQFF
>17|TRBJ2-7|-|TRBD2|TRBV7-6
TGTGCCAGCAGCTTAGGCGGGAGCGGGGGGACTTCCTACGAGCAGTACTTC
CASSLGGSGGTSYEQYF
>15|TRBJ1-3|-|TRBD1|TRBV11-2
TGTGCCAGCAGCTCAGGACAGGGCGTGGGGGACACCATATATTTT
CASSSGQGVGDTIYF
>13|TRBJ1-6|once|-|TRBV12-3/TRBV12-4
TGTGCCAGCAGTCCGGAGCGCCGGTTACCCCTCCACTTT
CASSPERRLPLHF
>16|TRBJ1-1|-|-|TRBV14
TGTGCCAGCAGCCAAGTGCCAGGTGTTATGAACACTGAAGCTTTCTTT
CASSQVPGVMNTEAFF
>17|TRBJ1-2|few|TRBD1|TRBV7-9
TGTGCCAGCAGCAACCGGGACAGGAAGCAGCTTGACTATGGCTACACCTTC
CASSNRDRKQLDYGYTF
>16|TRBJ1-5|once|-|TRBV5-1
TGCGCCAGCAGCTTACGGGGGGGGCCCCCTTTTCAGCCCCAGCATTTT
CASSLRGGPPFQPQHF
>14|TRBJ2-2|-|-|TRBV6-4
TGTGCCAGCAGTGAAGGTGGGCAGTTCCGGGAGCTGTTTTTT
CASSEGGQFRELFF
>14|TRBJ1-1|-|-|TRBV29-1
TGCAGCGTACTAGGGGACACCTTAAACACTGAAGCTTTCTTT
CSVLGDTLNTEAFF
>17|TRBJ2-1|many|TRBD2|TRBV7-9
TGTGCCAGCCGGGGACTAGCGGGAGGGCCATCCTACAATGAGCAGTTCTTC
CASRGLAGGPSYNEQFF
>15|TRBJ1-1|-|-|TRBV9
TGTGCCAGCCGCCCCTCGGCACAGGGCAACACTGAAGCTTTCTTT
CASRPSAQGNTEAFF
>16|TRBJ2-1|few|TRBD2|TRBV5-6
TGTGCCAGCAGCTCTTGGGGGGGAGCCTCCTACGATGAGCAGTTCTTC
CASSSWGGASYDEQFF
>15|TRBJ2-5|-|TRBD2|TRBV2
TGTGCCAGCAGGGTACTAGCGGGGGGGGAAGAGACCCAGTACTTC
CASRVLAGGEETQYF
>14|TRBJ2-5|-|-|TRBV4-1
TGCGCCAGCAGCCAAGGGGCCTACCAAGAGACCCAGTACTTC
CASSQGAYQETQYF
>13|TRBJ2-5|-|-|TRBV24-1
TGTGCCACCAGTGGTTCGCTTGGCGGGACCCAGTACTTC
CATSGSLGGTQYF
>15|TRBJ2-3|-|TRBD2|TRBV5-1
TGCGCCAGCTCCGATCCCGGGGGGGCCGAAGATACGCAGTATTTT
CASSDPGGAEDTQYF
>15|TRBJ2-1|-|TRBD2|TRBV24-1
TGTGCCACCAGTGTAAAGCGGGGGGGAGACAATGAGCAGTTCTTC
CATSVKRGGDNEQFF
>13|TRBJ2-5|-|-|TRBV14
TGTGCCAGCAGCCCGCATGGAGGGGAGACCCAGTACTTC
CASSPHGGETQYF
>13|TRBJ1-3|-|-|TRBV5-6
TGTGCCAGCTGGAGAGGACAGTCCGACACCATATATTTT
CASWRGQSDTIYF
>12|TRBJ1-1|few|-|TRBV5-4
TGTGCCAGCAGCTCAGAAAACACTGAAGCTTTCTTT
CASSSENTEAFF
>19|TRBJ1-1|-|-|TRBV21-1
TGTGCCAGCAGCAGTACAGGGGGCTATGGGGCGACCCCGAACACTGAAGCTTTCTTT
CASSSTGGYGATPNTEAFF
>15|TRBJ2-5|-|TRBD2|TRBV5-1
TGCGCCAGCAGTAGTTTAGCGGGAGGAGAAGAGACCCAGTACTTC
CASSSLAGGEETQYF
>15|TRBJ2-2|-|-|TRBV28
TGTGCCAGCAGTTCGGACTCAATCTTCACCGGGGAGCTGTTTTTT
CASSSDSIFTGELFF
>15|TRBJ1-1|medium-sized|-|TRBV6-5
TGTGCCAGCAGTTACTTTCCGGGACGGGGGACTGAAGCTTTCTTT
CASSYFPGRGTEAFF
>15|TRBJ1-6|-|TRBD1|TRBV28
TGTGCCAGCAGTCCTCCGGGACAGGGAGTTTCACCCCTCCACTTT
CASSPPGQGVSPLHF
>14|TRBJ1-2|-|-|TRBV2
TGTGCCAGCAGTCCTCAATCGACAGGATATGGCTACACCTTC
CASSPQSTGYGYTF
>15|TRBJ2-3|-|-|TRBV19
TGTGCCAGTAGTTCGGGTAATCAACGTCAAGATACGCAGTATTTT
CASSSGNQRQDTQYF